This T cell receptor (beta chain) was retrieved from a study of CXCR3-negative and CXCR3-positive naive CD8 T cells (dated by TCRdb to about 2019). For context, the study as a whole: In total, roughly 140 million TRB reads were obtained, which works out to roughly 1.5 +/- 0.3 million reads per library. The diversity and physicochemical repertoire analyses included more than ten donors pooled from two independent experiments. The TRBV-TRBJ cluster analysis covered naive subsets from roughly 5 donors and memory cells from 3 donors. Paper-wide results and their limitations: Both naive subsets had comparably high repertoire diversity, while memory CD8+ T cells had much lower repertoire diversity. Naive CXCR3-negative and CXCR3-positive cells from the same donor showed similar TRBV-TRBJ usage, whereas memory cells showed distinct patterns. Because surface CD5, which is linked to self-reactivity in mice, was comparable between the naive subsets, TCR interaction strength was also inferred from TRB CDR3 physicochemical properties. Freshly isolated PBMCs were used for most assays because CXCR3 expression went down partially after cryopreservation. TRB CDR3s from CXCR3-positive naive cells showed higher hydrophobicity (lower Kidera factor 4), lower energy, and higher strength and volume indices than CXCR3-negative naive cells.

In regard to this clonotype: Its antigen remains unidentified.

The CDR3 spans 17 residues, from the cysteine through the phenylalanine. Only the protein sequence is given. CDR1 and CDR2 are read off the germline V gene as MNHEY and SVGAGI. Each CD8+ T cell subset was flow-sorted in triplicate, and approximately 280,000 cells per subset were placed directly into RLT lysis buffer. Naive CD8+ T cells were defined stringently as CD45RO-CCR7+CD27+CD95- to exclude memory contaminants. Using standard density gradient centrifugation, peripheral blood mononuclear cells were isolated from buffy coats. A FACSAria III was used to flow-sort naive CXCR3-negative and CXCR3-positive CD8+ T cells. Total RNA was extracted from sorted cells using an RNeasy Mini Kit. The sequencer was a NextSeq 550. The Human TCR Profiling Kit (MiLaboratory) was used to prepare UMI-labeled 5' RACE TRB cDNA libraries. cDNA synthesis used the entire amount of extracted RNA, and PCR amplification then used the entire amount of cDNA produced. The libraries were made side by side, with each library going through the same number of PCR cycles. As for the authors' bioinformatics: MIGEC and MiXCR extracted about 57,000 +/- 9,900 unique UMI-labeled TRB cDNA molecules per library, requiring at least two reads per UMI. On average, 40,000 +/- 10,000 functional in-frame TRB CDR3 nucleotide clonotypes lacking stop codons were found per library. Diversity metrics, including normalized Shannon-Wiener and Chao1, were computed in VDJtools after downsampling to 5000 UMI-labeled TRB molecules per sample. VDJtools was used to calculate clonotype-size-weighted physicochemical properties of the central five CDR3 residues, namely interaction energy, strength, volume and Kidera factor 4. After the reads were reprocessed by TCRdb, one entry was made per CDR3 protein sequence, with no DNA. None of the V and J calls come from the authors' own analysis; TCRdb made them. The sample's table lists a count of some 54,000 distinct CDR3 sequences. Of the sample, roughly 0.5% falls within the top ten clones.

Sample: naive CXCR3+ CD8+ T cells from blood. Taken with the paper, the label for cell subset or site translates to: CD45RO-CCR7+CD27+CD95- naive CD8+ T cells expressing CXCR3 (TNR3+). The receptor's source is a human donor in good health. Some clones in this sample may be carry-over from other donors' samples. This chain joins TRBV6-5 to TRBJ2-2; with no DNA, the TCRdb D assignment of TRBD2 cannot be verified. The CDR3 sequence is CASSYSLAGRDTGELFF.